Presented here are 15 T cell receptor beta chains from one specimen sequenced in a study of T cell responses to AZD1222 COVID-19 vaccine. Clones were read by immunoSEQ multiplex PCR, and TCRdb kept only the in-frame ones, dropping some. The data show 200,000 to 250,000 clones, less than 95% seen once. The sample here was peripheral blood, taken 28 days after the second dose of the MenACWY control vaccine. All receptors come from an adult who received the MenACWY meningococcal vaccine as a control.

The chain uses TRBV7-3 and TRBJ2-3; D may be TRBD2 (5 bases). The germline V gene has CDR1 SGHTA and CDR2 FQGTGA. The CDR3 loop spans 14 amino acids. V was trimmed by 2 bases and J by 6 bases, leaving 12 bases between them. CDR3 sequence (DNA): TGTGCCAGCAGCTTATACCCCGGCGGGGATACGCAGTATTTT. Its protein product is CASSLYPGGDTQYF. Based on the CDR3 plus reference TRBV7-3 and TRBJ2-3, the full variable domain is GAGVSQTPSNKVTEKGKYVELRCDPISGHTALYWYRQSLGQGPEFLIYFQGTGAADDSGLPNDRFFAVRPEGSVSTLKIQRTERGDSAVYLCASSLYPGGDTQYFGPGTRLTVL.

The gene calls are TRBV24-1 and TRBJ2-3; D not certain. The CDR3 is 15 residues long. V dropped 4 bases and J dropped 0 bases, with 10 bases sitting between them. Germline CDR1 KGHDR, CDR2 SFDVKD. CDR3 DNA: TGTGCCACCAGTGACCCGACACCTAGCACAGATACGCAGTATTTT. Its protein product is CATSDPTPSTDTQYF.

This chain uses TRBV27 with TRBJ2-1, with TRBD2 matching over 11 bases. The trim removed 3 bases at V and 0 bases at J, leaving 13 bases unmatched. The CDR3 sequence is 20 residues long. Germline V gene data show CDR1 as MNHEY and CDR2 as SMNVEV (reference sequence). The CDR3 sequence is CASSFGVAGGVLSSYNEQFF. DNA of the CDR3: TGTGCCAGCAGTTTCGGAGTAGCGGGAGGGGTACTTAGCTCCTACAATGAGCAGTTCTTC.

V and J are TRBV9 and TRBJ1-4, with 7 bases that match TRBD1. Germline CDR1 and CDR2: SGDLS and YYNGEE. This CDR3 contains 14 residues. V dropped 4 bases and J dropped 7; count of bases not matched to a gene: 7. This CDR3 reads CASSPRTGSEKLFF. Here the CDR3 DNA reads TGTGCCAGCAGCCCCCGGACAGGTTCTGAAAAACTGTTTTTT.

The chain is built from TRBV7-8 and TRBJ2-2; 7 bases agree with TRBD1. Looked up from germline, CDR1 is SGHVS and CDR2 is FQNEAQ. Unmatched junction bases numbered 20, after V lost 5 bases and J lost 5 bases. The CDR3 is 19 amino acids. CDR3 protein: CASSPIPFNPGQPTGELFF. As DNA, the CDR3 is TGTGCCAGCAGCCCTATCCCTTTCAATCCGGGACAGCCTACCGGGGAGCTGTTTTTT.

Regarding this clone: In the same sample, other DNA sequences code for this CDR3. This rearrangement joins TRBV28 to TRBJ1-2; D is perhaps TRBD1 (5 bases). The V and J ends lost 4 bases and 5 bases respectively, with 5 bases between them. The CDR3 sequence is 11 residues long. Germline V gene sequence: CDR1 MDHEN, CDR2 SYDVKM. CDR3 in amino acids: CASSSGYGYTF. The CDR3 region has the DNA TGTGCCAGCAGTTCAGGGTATGGCTACACCTTC.

The chain joins TRBV7-3 to TRBJ2-7; a weak D match, TRBD1 (6 bases). V dropped 5 bases and J dropped 6 bases, with 11 bases sitting between them. Germline CDR1 SGHTA, CDR2 FQGTGA. The CDR3 sequence is 12 residues long. The CDR3 is CASSATGREQYF. Here the CDR3 DNA reads TGTGCCAGCAGCGCTACAGGGCGCGAGCAGTACTTC.

The rearrangement links TRBV9 to TRBJ1-4; TRBD1 is a possible D gene (6 bases). The CDR3 has 15 residues. V lost 3 bases and J lost 4, with 13 bases in between. The germline V gene encodes CDR1 SGDLS and CDR2 YYNGEE. In nucleotides, the CDR3 is TGTGCCAGCAGCGCGCCGGGACAAAATAATGAAAAACTGTTTTTT. Translated: CASSAPGQNNEKLFF. The variable domain in full, completed from reference TRBV9 and TRBJ1-4, reads DSGVTQTPKHLITATGQRVTLRCSPRSGDLSVYWYQQSLDQGLQFLIQYYNGEERAKGNILERFSAQQFPDLHSELNLSSLELGDSALYFCASSAPGQNNEKLFFGSGTQLSVL.

V and J are TRBV24-1 and TRBJ2-1; TRBD1 might be the D (7 bases). V gave up 5 bases and J gave up 7 bases, with 23 bases separating them. The CDR3 has 17 amino acids. Germline V gene lookup returns CDR1 KGHDR and CDR2 SFDVKD. CDR3 protein: CATSVGRGAGRGNEQFF. In DNA, the CDR3 is TGTGCCACCAGTGTGGGGCGGGGAGCCGGCAGGGGGAATGAGCAGTTCTTC.

The chain combines TRBV2 with TRBJ1-1; the D is unclear. Trimming shortened V by 7 bases and J by 1 base, and 10 bases separated the two germline ends. The CDR3 has 13 residues. Looked up from germline, CDR1 is SNHLY and CDR2 is FYNNEI. CDR3 protein: CASKAATNTEAFF. For the CDR3, the DNA is TGTGCCAGCAAGGCGGCAACGAACACTGAAGCTTTCTTT.

This clone was seen a single time. The chain has TRBV28 and TRBJ2-1, with 10 bases fitting TRBD2. V was clipped by 3 bases and J by 4 bases; unmatched bases: 3. The CDR3 consists of 15 residues. Germline V gene sequence: CDR1 MDHEN, CDR2 SYDVKM. CDR3 in DNA: TGTGCCAGCAGTTTTCGGACTAGCGGTTACAATGAGCAGTTCTTC. The encoded protein is CASSFRTSGYNEQFF.

J is TRBJ2-3 and V is TRBV24-1; no definite D call. Germline CDR1 and CDR2: KGHDR and SFDVKD. V was clipped by 4 bases and J by 3 bases, with 7 bases between them. This CDR3 is built from 13 residues. CDR3 nucleotides: TGTGCCACCAGTGACACCCTAACAGATACGCAGTATTTT. This codes for CATSDTLTDTQYF.

This rearrangement joins TRBV4-3 to TRBJ2-7; possibly TRBD1 for D (5 bases). V lost 0 bases and J lost 5, with 11 bases in between. The CDR3 contains 14 residues. CDR1 is LGHNA, CDR2 YSLEER, per germline. The CDR3 nucleotides are TGCGCCAGCAGCCAAGATTTTAGGGGCAACGAGCAGTACTTC. This sequence encodes CASSQDFRGNEQYF.

V is TRBV30 and J is TRBJ1-3; no clear D. Per the germline V gene, CDR1 is GTSNPN and CDR2 is SVGIG (reference sequence). This CDR3 is built from 13 residues. Trimming left V 1 base short and J 0 bases short, with 4 bases between. The DNA for the CDR3 is TGTGCCTGGAGTGCGACCTCTGGAAACACCATATATTTT. It yields the protein CAWSATSGNTIYF.

The chain joins TRBV19 to TRBJ1-6, with 9 nucleotides matching TRBD1. Germline V lookup: CDR1 LNHDA, CDR2 SQIVND (reference sequence). The CDR3 runs 13 residues. V lost 5 bases to trimming and J lost 10 bases; unmatched junction nucleotides: 3. CDR3 region: CASSRTGESPLHF. As DNA, the CDR3 is TGTGCCAGTAGTCGGACAGGGGAGTCACCCCTCCACTTT.